These 2 T cell receptor beta chains were all obtained from the same sample, sequenced in a study of technical replicates of blood from four donors. Clones were sequenced by immunoSEQ multiplex PCR, and TCRdb holds only the in-frame ones, with some missing. The data hold 77,000 or so clones, with more than 90% observed a single time. Material: T cells isolated from PBMCs. These TCRs come from a human donor in good health.

The chain employs TRBV6-5 and TRBJ2-1, with no clear D. From germline, CDR1 is MNHEY and CDR2 SVGAGI. Trimming pared 0 bases from V and 4 bases from J, leaving 7 bases between. CDR3 size: 14 residues. The CDR3 sequence: CASSYSRLYNEQFF. The CDR3 DNA is TGTGCCAGCAGTTACTCGAGGCTTTACAATGAGCAGTTCTTC.

This clone was counted a single time. The chain employs TRBV9 and TRBJ2-5; 9 nucleotides align to TRBD1. The germline gives CDR1 SGDLS, CDR2 YYNGEE. This CDR3 is built from 16 residues. V lost 3 bases and J lost 5; bases outside the gene matches: 11. The CDR3 reads CASSAYGQGHQETQYF. CDR3 nucleotides: TGTGCCAGCAGCGCCTACGGACAGGGGCATCAGGAGACCCAGTACTTC. The whole variable domain, remainder taken from reference TRBV9 and TRBJ2-5, is DSGVTQTPKHLITATGQRVTLRCSPRSGDLSVYWYQQSLDQGLQFLIQYYNGEERAKGNILERFSAQQFPDLHSELNLSSLELGDSALYFCASSAYGQGHQETQYFGPGTRLLVL.